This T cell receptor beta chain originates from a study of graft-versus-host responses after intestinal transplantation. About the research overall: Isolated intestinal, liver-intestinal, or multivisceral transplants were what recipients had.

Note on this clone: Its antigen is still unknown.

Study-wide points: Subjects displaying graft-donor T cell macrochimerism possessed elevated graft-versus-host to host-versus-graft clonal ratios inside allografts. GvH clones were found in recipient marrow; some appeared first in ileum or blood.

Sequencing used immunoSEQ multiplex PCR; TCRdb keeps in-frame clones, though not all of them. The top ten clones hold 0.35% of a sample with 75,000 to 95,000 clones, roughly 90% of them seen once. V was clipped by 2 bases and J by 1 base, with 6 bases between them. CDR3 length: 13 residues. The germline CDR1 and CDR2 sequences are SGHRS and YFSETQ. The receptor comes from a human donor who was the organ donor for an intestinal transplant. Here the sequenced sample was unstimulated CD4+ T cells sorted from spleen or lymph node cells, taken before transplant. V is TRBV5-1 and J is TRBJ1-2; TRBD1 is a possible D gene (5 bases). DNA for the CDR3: TGCGCCAGCAGCTTCCAGGGTAACTATGGCTACACCTTC. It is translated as CASSFQGNYGYTF.